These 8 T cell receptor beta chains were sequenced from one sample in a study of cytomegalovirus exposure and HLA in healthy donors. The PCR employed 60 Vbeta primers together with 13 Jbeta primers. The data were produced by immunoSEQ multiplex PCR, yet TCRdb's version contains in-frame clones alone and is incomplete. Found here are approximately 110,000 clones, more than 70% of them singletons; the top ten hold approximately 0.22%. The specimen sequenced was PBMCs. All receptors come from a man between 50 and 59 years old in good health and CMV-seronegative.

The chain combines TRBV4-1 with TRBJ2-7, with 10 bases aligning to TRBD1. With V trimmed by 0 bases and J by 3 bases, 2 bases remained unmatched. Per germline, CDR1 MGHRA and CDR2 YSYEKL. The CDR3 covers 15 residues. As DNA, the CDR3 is TGCGCCAGCAGCCAAGAGGGACAGGGGTTCTACGAGCAGTACTTC. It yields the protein CASSQEGQGFYEQYF.

The CDR3 loop is CSAEPSGEQYF. DNA of the CDR3: TGCAGTGCAGAACCGAGCGGCGAGCAGTACTTC. This chain links TRBV20-1 with TRBJ2-7, with a possible D match to TRBD2 (5 bases). Germline assignment: CDR1 DFQATT and CDR2 SNEGSKA (reference sequence). This CDR3 is built from 11 residues. Trimming shortened V by 6 bases and J by 6 bases, and 12 bases separated the two germline ends.

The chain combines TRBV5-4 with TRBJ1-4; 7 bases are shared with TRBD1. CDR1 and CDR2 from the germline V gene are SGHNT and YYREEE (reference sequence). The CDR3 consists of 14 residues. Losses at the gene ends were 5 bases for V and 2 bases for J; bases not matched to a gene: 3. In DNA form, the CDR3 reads TGTGCCAGCAGGGCGACAGGGACTAATGAAAAACTGTTTTTT. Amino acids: CASRATGTNEKLFF.

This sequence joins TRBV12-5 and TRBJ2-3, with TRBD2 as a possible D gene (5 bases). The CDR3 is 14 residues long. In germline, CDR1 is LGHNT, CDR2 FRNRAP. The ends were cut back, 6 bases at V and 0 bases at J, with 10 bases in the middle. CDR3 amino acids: CASGGLFSTDTQYF. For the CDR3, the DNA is TGTGCTAGTGGCGGACTGTTTAGCACAGATACGCAGTATTTT. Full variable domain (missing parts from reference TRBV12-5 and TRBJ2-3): DARVTQTPRHKVTEMGQEVTMRCQPILGHNTVFWYRQTMMQGLELLAYFRNRAPLDDSGMPKDRFSAEMPDATLATLKIQPSEPRDSAVYFCASGGLFSTDTQYFGPGTRLTVL.

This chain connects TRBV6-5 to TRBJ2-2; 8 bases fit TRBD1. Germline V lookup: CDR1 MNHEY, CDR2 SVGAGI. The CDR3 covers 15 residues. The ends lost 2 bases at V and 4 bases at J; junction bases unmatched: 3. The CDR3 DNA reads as TGTGCCAGCAGTTACCCCACAGGGGGCACCGGGGAGCTGTTTTTT. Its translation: CASSYPTGGTGELFF.

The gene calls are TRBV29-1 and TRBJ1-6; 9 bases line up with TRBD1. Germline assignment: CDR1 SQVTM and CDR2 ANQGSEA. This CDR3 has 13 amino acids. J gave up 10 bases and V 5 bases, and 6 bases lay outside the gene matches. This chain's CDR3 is CSVRTGDGSPLHF. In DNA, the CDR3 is TGCAGCGTTAGGACAGGGGATGGCTCACCCCTCCACTTT. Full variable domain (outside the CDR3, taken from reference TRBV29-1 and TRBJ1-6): SAVISQKPSRDICQRGTSLTIQCQVDSQVTMMFWYRQQPGQSLTLIATANQGSEATYESGFVIDKFPISRPNLTFSTLTVSNMSPEDSSIYLCSVRTGDGSPLHFGNGTRLTVT.

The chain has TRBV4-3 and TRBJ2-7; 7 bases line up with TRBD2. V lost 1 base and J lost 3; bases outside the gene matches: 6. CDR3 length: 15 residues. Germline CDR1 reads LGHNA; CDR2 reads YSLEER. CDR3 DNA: TGCGCCAGCAGCCAAGGGGCGGGAGCCTTCTACGAGCAGTACTTC. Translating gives CASSQGAGAFYEQYF.

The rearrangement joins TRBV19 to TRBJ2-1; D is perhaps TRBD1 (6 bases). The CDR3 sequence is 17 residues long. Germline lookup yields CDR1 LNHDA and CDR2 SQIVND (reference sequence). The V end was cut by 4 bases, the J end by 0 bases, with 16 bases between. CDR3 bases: TGTGCCAGTAGTAAACCCCAGGGGTTTCTCTCCTACAATGAGCAGTTCTTC. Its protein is CASSKPQGFLSYNEQFF.